These 28 T cell receptor beta chains share one sample of origin, sequenced in a study of shared clonotypes between healthy human individuals. CD45RO-negative CD8 cells positively selected for CCR7 made up the naive population, which excluded terminally differentiated effector memory CD45RA+ cells. This table comes from immunoSEQ multiplex PCR, and its TCRdb copy is limited to in-frame clones, with some not included. The table has hundreds of thousands of clones, roughly 94% seen once. The sequenced sample consisted of naive CD8+ T cells sorted from blood. The receptors were sampled from a man aged 25-45 years in good health.

V usage is TRBV7-9 and J usage is TRBJ2-2; tentatively, D is TRBD2 (5 bases). The V end lost 4 bases, the J end lost 4 bases, and 19 bases lay between the germline ends. The CDR3 contains 17 residues. Germline assignment: CDR1 SEHNR and CDR2 FQNEAQ (reference sequence). The CDR3 is CASSSSPGTRGTGELFF. DNA for the CDR3: TGTGCCAGCAGCTCCTCCCCTGGAACCCGGGGCACCGGGGAGCTGTTTTTT.

The chain couples TRBV30 to TRBJ2-5, with unresolved D. In germline, CDR1 is GTSNPN, CDR2 SVGIG (reference sequence). The V gene lost 3 bases and the J gene lost 0 bases, with 8 bases spanning the gap. This CDR3 is built from 13 residues. CDR3 sequence: CAWRQPNQETQYF. The CDR3 bases are TGTGCCTGGAGACAGCCGAACCAAGAGACCCAGTACTTC.

The chain is built from TRBV11-2 and TRBJ1-1, with a tentative D call TRBD1 (5 bases). The CDR3 runs 12 residues. The V gene lost 4 bases and the J gene lost 7 bases, with 10 bases spanning the gap. Germline CDR1 is SGHAT and CDR2 is FQNNGV. CDR3 DNA sequence: TGTGCCAGCAGCTGGAGGGGTGGTGAAGCTTTCTTT. Residues: CASSWRGGEAFF. Full variable domain (remainder filled in from reference TRBV11-2 and TRBJ1-1): EAGVAQSPRYKIIEKRQSVAFWCNPISGHATLYWYQQILGQGPKLLIQFQNNGVVDDSQLPKDRFSAERLKGVDSTLKIQPAKLEDSAVYLCASSWRGGEAFFGQGTRLTVV.

This clone was counted once. The chain combines TRBV27 with TRBJ2-3; TRBD2 aligns across 15 bases. The CDR3 is 14 amino acids. The trim removed 8 bases at V and 7 bases at J, leaving 4 bases unmatched. CDR1 and CDR2 (germline): MNHEY, SMNVEV (reference sequence). CDR3 in DNA: TGTGCCAGCCAGGGGACTAGCGGGAGGAATACGCAGTATTTT. This encodes CASQGTSGRNTQYF.

This chain uses TRBV19 with TRBJ2-6; 7 positions agree with TRBD1. This CDR3 has 17 residues. Trimming removed 5 bases from V and 1 base from J; junction bases left unmatched: 8. Germline CDR1 and CDR2: LNHDA and SQIVND (reference sequence). The DNA for the CDR3 is TGTGCCAGTAGTCGGCAGGGGGATAATTCTGGGGCCAACGTCCTGACTTTC. Encoded protein: CASSRQGDNSGANVLTF.

As to this clone: Within the sample, other DNA sequences also encode this same CDR3. This sequence joins TRBV5-4 and TRBJ2-7; D possibly corresponds to TRBD2 (5 bases). V lost 2 bases and J 1 base, leaving 7 bases between the germline ends. The CDR3 totals 13 residues. Per germline, CDR1 SGHNT and CDR2 YYREEE (reference sequence). CDR3 region: CASSFGSSYEQYF. The CDR3 nucleotides are TGTGCCAGCAGCTTTGGGAGTTCCTACGAGCAGTACTTC.

The chain joins TRBV10-2 to TRBJ2-7; D gene unclear. The CDR3 has 12 residues. Germline V CDR1 and CDR2: WSHSY, SAAADI. V was clipped by 7 bases and J by 0 bases, with 7 bases between them. CDR3 region: CASKASSYEQYF. The DNA of the CDR3 is TGCGCCAGCAAAGCATCCTCCTACGAGCAGTACTTC.

The chain recombines TRBV13 with TRBJ2-1; TRBD2 agrees at 8 bases. J was trimmed by 5 bases and V by 5 bases; bases with no gene match: 8. Looked up from germline, CDR1 is PRHDT and CDR2 is FYEKMQ (reference sequence). This CDR3 region has 15 residues. CDR3 DNA: TGTGCCAGCAGCCCGTTAGCGGGATCGGACAATGAGCAGTTCTTC. Amino acids: CASSPLAGSDNEQFF.

The chain combines TRBV7-9 with TRBJ1-4, with 7 bases identical to TRBD1. The J segment lost 6 bases and the V segment lost 5 bases, leaving 12 bases of the junction unmatched. The CDR3 runs to 16 residues. Looked up from germline, CDR1 is SEHNR and CDR2 is FQNEAQ (reference sequence). In DNA, the CDR3 is TGTGCCAGCAGCATATCGACTAGGACAGGCCATGAAAAACTGTTTTTT. Amino acids: CASSISTRTGHEKLFF.

The chain is built from TRBV4-1 and TRBJ2-7, with a weak D call TRBD2 (6 bases). CDR3 length: 15 amino acids. The germline gives CDR1 MGHRA, CDR2 YSYEKL. Deletions cut 1 base from V and 6 bases from J, with 16 bases between. CDR3 amino acids: CASSQAQGGESEQYF. DNA for the CDR3: TGCGCCAGCAGCCAAGCCCAGGGAGGAGAAAGCGAGCAGTACTTC.

The chain combines TRBV5-4 with TRBJ2-3; D perhaps matches TRBD1 (6 bases). V was clipped by 3 bases and J by 1 base, with 9 bases between them. There are 14 residues in the CDR3. In germline, CDR1 is SGHNT, CDR2 YYREEE (reference sequence). The CDR3 bases are TGTGCCAGCAGCTCATCAGGGGGCACAGATACGCAGTATTTT. It yields the protein CASSSSGGTDTQYF. The whole variable domain, filled in from reference TRBV5-4 and TRBJ2-3, reads ETGVTQSPTHLIKTRGQQVTLRCSSQSGHNTVSWYQQALGQGPQFIFQYYREEENGRGNFPPRFSGLQFPNYSSELNVNALELDDSALYLCASSSSGGTDTQYFGPGTRLTVL.

The rearrangement joins TRBV29-1 to TRBJ2-4; D is perhaps TRBD1 (6 bases). This CDR3 has 12 residues. Between the trimmed V and J ends, which lost 4 bases and 10 bases, there was a span of 14 bases. The germline V gene has CDR1 SQVTM and CDR2 ANQGSEA. CDR3 sequence reads: CSVVSQGQIQYF. The CDR3 region has the DNA TGCAGCGTTGTCTCACAGGGCCAGATTCAGTACTTC.

This clone appeared a single time. The J gene is TRBJ2-7, the V gene TRBV14, with TRBD2 as a possible D gene (6 bases). With 3 bases removed from V and 0 bases from J, the gap between germline ends came to 12 bases. The CDR3 is 15 residues long. Germline V gene lookup returns CDR1 SGHDN and CDR2 FVKESK. This chain's CDR3 is CASSQTGAVSYEQYF. The CDR3 nucleotides read TGTGCCAGCAGCCAGACGGGAGCGGTCTCCTACGAGCAGTACTTC. The full variable domain, rest sourced from reference TRBV14 and TRBJ2-7, is EAGVTQFPSHSVIEKGQTVTLRCDPISGHDNLYWYRRVMGKEIKFLLHFVKESKQDESGMPNNRFLAERTGGTYSTLKVQPAELEDSGVYFCASSQTGAVSYEQYFGPGTRLTVT.

CDR3: CASRPGHLYEQYF. CDR3 nucleotides: TGTGCCAGCAGACCCGGACACCTTTACGAGCAGTACTTC. The chain uses TRBV6-5 and TRBJ2-7, with D perhaps TRBD1 (5 bases). Trimming took off 6 bases at V and 4 bases at J, with 13 bases between the two ends. Germline-derived CDR1 and CDR2 are MNHEY and SVGAGI. This CDR3 comprises 13 residues.

The chain recombines TRBV7-9 with TRBJ2-5; D remains unclear. This CDR3 is 14 amino acids long. V was clipped by 3 bases and J by 5 bases, with 13 bases between them. Per germline, CDR1 SEHNR and CDR2 FQNEAQ (reference sequence). The CDR3 loop reads CASSLAAESETQYF. CDR3 sequence (DNA): TGTGCCAGCAGCTTGGCGGCGGAGTCGGAGACCCAGTACTTC. Full variable domain (missing parts from reference TRBV7-9 and TRBJ2-5): DTGVSQNPRHKITKRGQNVTFRCDPISEHNRLYWYRQTLGQGPEFLTYFQNEAQLEKSRLLSDRFSAERPKGSFSTLEIQRTEQGDSAMYLCASSLAAESETQYFGPGTRLLVL.

The chain carries TRBV21-1 and TRBJ2-1; the table's D call, TRBD2, has no DNA check behind it. TRBV21-1 is labeled a pseudogene. The length of the CDR3 is 15 residues. The CDR3 reads CASSKAAPGEGEQFF. The CDR3 DNA reads as TGTGCCAGCAGCAAAGCTGCACCAGGGGAGGGTGAGCAGTTCTTC.

The V gene is TRBV27, the J gene TRBJ1-1; D uncertain. This CDR3 contains 14 residues. The germline V and J ends were trimmed by 3 bases and 1 base, with 9 bases remaining between them. Per the germline V gene, CDR1 is MNHEY and CDR2 is SMNVEV (reference sequence). The CDR3 spells CASSFGGRNTEAFF. In nucleotides, the CDR3 is TGTGCCAGCAGTTTTGGAGGGAGGAACACTGAAGCTTTCTTT.

The chain carries TRBV27 and TRBJ2-5, with D unresolved. Trimming cost V 11 bases and J 1 base, with 17 bases left between them. CDR3 size: 14 residues. CDR1 is MNHEY and CDR2 is SMNVEV in the germline V gene (reference sequence). CDR3 DNA sequence: TGTGCCCAGAGGCTCGAGTATTCCCAAGAGACCCAGTACTTC. Translation: CAQRLEYSQETQYF.

The rearrangement links TRBV5-1 to TRBJ2-1, with TRBD2 as a possible D gene (6 bases). CDR1 is SGHRS, CDR2 YFSETQ, per germline. This CDR3 spans 15 amino acids. Trimming took off 0 bases at V and 5 bases at J, with 12 bases between the two ends. As DNA, the CDR3 is TGCGCCAGCAGCTTGGGGACTACCGCTAACAATGAGCAGTTCTTC. It is translated as CASSLGTTANNEQFF.

The chain uses TRBV7-6 and TRBJ2-2; tentative D call: TRBD2 (6 bases). V gave up 4 bases and J gave up 0 bases, with 18 bases separating them. This CDR3 has 18 residues. The germline CDR1 and CDR2 sequences are SGHVS and FNYEAQ. The CDR3 region has the DNA TGTGCCAGCAGCTCACATGGGGCGGGGAAAGCGAACACCGGGGAGCTGTTTTTT. Residues: CASSSHGAGKANTGELFF.

The genes are TRBV11-2 and TRBJ1-4; D unresolved. The V gene's germline CDR1 is SGHAT and CDR2 FQNNGV. The CDR3 has 16 residues. V dropped 0 bases and J dropped 1 base, with 9 bases sitting between them. CDR3 DNA: TGTGCCAGCAGCTTAGATGAGGCCCTAACTAATGAAAAACTGTTTTTT. Translated: CASSLDEALTNEKLFF.

This sequence joins TRBV7-9 and TRBJ2-5, with 7 nucleotides matching TRBD1. Germline V CDR1 and CDR2: SEHNR, FQNEAQ (reference sequence). V lost 5 bases, J lost 0 bases, and 9 bases stayed unmatched. The CDR3 consists of 16 residues. CDR3 DNA: TGTGCCAGCAGCGCAGGGACAGCCCCGTACCAAGAGACCCAGTACTTC. This gives the protein CASSAGTAPYQETQYF.

This chain uses TRBV6-1 with TRBJ2-7; TRBD1 agrees at 11 bases. Looked up from germline, CDR1 is MNHNS and CDR2 is SASEGT. V was clipped by 2 bases and J by 2 bases; unmatched bases: 2. The CDR3 contains 15 residues. The CDR3 sequence: CASSEQGQGAYEQYF. The CDR3, as DNA: TGTGCCAGCAGTGAACAGGGACAGGGGGCCTACGAGCAGTACTTC.

The table lists this clone with a count of one. V gene TRBV23-1 combines with J gene TRBJ2-7, with a weak D call TRBD1 (8 bases). TRBV23-1 is classed as an ORF, of uncertain function. V lost 3 bases and J 6 bases, leaving 15 bases between the germline ends. CDR3 length: 14 residues. The chain's CDR3 is CASSQADREGEQYF. For the CDR3, the DNA is TGCGCCAGCAGTCAGGCGGACAGGGAGGGCGAGCAGTACTTC.

The rearrangement uses TRBV5-1 and TRBJ2-7; 8 bases match TRBD1. After removal of 3 bases from V and 3 bases from J, the junction contained 5 bases not matched to a gene. Germline values: CDR1 SGHRS, CDR2 YFSETQ. The CDR3 runs 14 residues. CDR3 loop: CASSSSDRDYEQYF. The CDR3 DNA reads TGCGCCAGCAGCTCTTCGGACAGGGACTACGAGCAGTACTTC.

This clone was seen a single time. The rearrangement joins TRBV7-9 to TRBJ2-3, with 10 bases identical to TRBD2. V lost 4 bases, J lost 5 bases, and 18 bases stayed unmatched. Germline V gene sequence: CDR1 SEHNR, CDR2 FQNEAQ (reference sequence). The CDR3 extends over 19 amino acids. This CDR3 reads CASSSWNPYKREGRDTQYF. The CDR3, as DNA: TGTGCCAGCAGCTCCTGGAATCCTTATAAGCGGGAGGGCCGAGATACGCAGTATTTT.

The chain has TRBV4-1 and TRBJ2-1, with 10 bases fitting TRBD1. This CDR3 has 18 amino acids. Germline lookup yields CDR1 MGHRA and CDR2 YSYEKL. J was trimmed by 6 bases and V by 3 bases; bases with no gene match: 14. The DNA for the CDR3 is TGCGCCAGCAGCCAGACTCAAAAGCGACAGGGGGCTATCAATGAGCAGTTCTTC. Residues: CASSQTQKRQGAINEQFF.

The rearrangement joins TRBV7-9 to TRBJ2-5; 7 bases fit TRBD1. Germline CDR1 SEHNR, CDR2 FQNEAQ (reference sequence). CDR3 length equals 16 residues. Unmatched junction bases numbered 15, after V lost 5 bases and J lost 6 bases. CDR3: CASSPYRGTAAQTQYF. CDR3 DNA: TGTGCCAGCAGCCCCTATAGAGGGACAGCCGCCCAGACCCAGTACTTC.